A single sample gave rise to the 21 T cell receptor beta chains below, sequenced in a study of a mutant IDH1 vaccine in newly diagnosed glioma (dated by TCRdb to the early 2020s). The time point label corresponds to: week 5, during vaccination. Every vaccine dose consisted of 300 ug of a 20-mer mutant IDH1 peptide in Montanide, administered subcutaneously together with topical imiquimod. These TCRs' antigens remain unknown. The library relied on the immunoSEQ multiplex PCR assay. The source is immuneACCESS, and TCRdb retained only in-frame sequences with V and J called. Part of the clones is not carried over; for the studies checked, unresolved V genes explain less than half of this, and the remainder is unexplained. The sample contains tens of thousands of clones, 65% to 90% of them found a single time. Approximately 2.8% of the sample is in the top ten clones. Here the sequenced sample was PBMCs, taken from a glioma patient whose treatment included an IDH1 peptide vaccine. The receptor set was obtained from a young woman with glioma. Some clones in this sample may be carry-over from other donors' samples.

The genes are TRBV7-9 and TRBJ2-5; maybe TRBD2 (6 bases). This CDR3 is built from 14 residues. Germline V gives CDR1 SEHNR, CDR2 FQNEAQ (reference sequence). V was clipped by 5 bases and J by 7 bases, with 17 bases between them. This chain's CDR3 is CASSRLAERGTQYF. For the CDR3, the DNA is TGTGCCAGCAGCCGTTTAGCGGAGCGAGGGACCCAGTACTTC.

The J gene is TRBJ2-2, the V gene TRBV10-3; weak D call: TRBD1 (5 bases). Trimming left V 2 bases short and J 4 bases short, with 8 bases between. CDR1 ENHRY and CDR2 SYGVKD come from the germline V gene. The CDR3 sequence is 14 residues long. The CDR3 DNA sequence: TGTGCCATCAGTGAGATAGGGGCCACCGGGGAGCTGTTTTTT. Translation gives CAISEIGATGELFF.

The rearrangement uses TRBV10-3 and TRBJ2-7, with D tentatively TRBD2 (6 bases). Germline-derived CDR1 and CDR2 are ENHRY and SYGVKD. The V and J ends lost 10 bases and 2 bases respectively, with 21 bases between them. This CDR3 is built from 15 residues. This CDR3 is CATWGSGLTTYEQYF. The CDR3 DNA reads TGTGCCACATGGGGATCGGGACTTACTACCTACGAGCAGTACTTC.

This rearrangement joins TRBV4-1 to TRBJ1-1; 7 bases fit TRBD1. Germline V gene data show CDR1 as MGHRA and CDR2 as YSYEKL. This CDR3 is built from 16 residues. Losses at the gene ends were 1 base for V and 3 bases for J; bases not matched to a gene: 8. The CDR3 nucleotides read TGCGCCAGCAGCCAAGTACAGGGGCAGTGGGACACTGAAGCTTTCTTT. Its protein product is CASSQVQGQWDTEAFF.

The chain recombines TRBV5-6 with TRBJ1-2; perhaps TRBD1 as D (5 bases). V was clipped by 3 bases and J by 10 bases, with 16 bases between them. The CDR3 covers 13 residues. Germline assignment: CDR1 SGHDT and CDR2 YYEEEE. The CDR3 is CASSSPSGDDYTF. CDR3 sequence (DNA): TGTGCCAGCAGCTCACCTTCGGGGGATGACTACACCTTC. The full variable domain, rest sourced from reference TRBV5-6 and TRBJ1-2, is DAGVTQSPTHLIKTRGQQVTLRCSPKSGHDTVSWYQQALGQGPQFIFQYYEEEERQRGNFPDRFSGHQFPNYSSELNVNALLLGDSALYLCASSSPSGDDYTFGSGTRLTVV.

The rearrangement links TRBV5-1 to TRBJ2-7; TRBD1 agrees at 7 bases. This CDR3 spans 15 amino acids. Per germline, CDR1 SGHRS and CDR2 YFSETQ. With V trimmed by 0 bases and J by 0 bases, 3 bases remained unmatched. CDR3 coding DNA: TGCGCCAGCAGCTTGGACAGGGGAAGCTCCTACGAGCAGTACTTC. This codes for CASSLDRGSSYEQYF. Using reference TRBV5-1 and TRBJ2-7 for the parts outside the CDR3, the full variable domain is KAGVTQTPRYLIKTRGQQVTLSCSPISGHRSVSWYQQTPGQGLQFLFEYFSETQRNKGNFPGRFSGRQFSNSRSEMNVSTLELGDSALYLCASSLDRGSSYEQYFGPGTRLTVT.

In nucleotides, the CDR3 is TGTGCCTCCGAGGACACCTACTATGGCTACACCTTC. Translated: CASEDTYYGYTF. The gene calls are TRBV19 and TRBJ1-2; tentative D call: TRBD1 (5 bases). The V end lost 11 bases, the J end lost 3 bases, and 13 bases lay between the germline ends. Germline V gene data show CDR1 as LNHDA and CDR2 as SQIVND (reference sequence). This CDR3 is 12 amino acids long.

As concerns this clone: A read error may account for a junction end that differs from germline. The chain employs TRBV6-1 and TRBJ2-7, with 7 bases aligning to TRBD1. This CDR3 contains 15 residues. Germline assignment: CDR1 MNHNS and CDR2 SASEGT. DNA for the CDR3: TGTGCCAGCAGTCCGCGACAGGGAAGCTCCTACGAGCGGTACTTC. Residues: CASSPRQGSSYERYF.

This chain links TRBV2 with TRBJ1-3; TRBD1 matches 7 bases. The CDR3 runs to 15 residues. Trimming took 3 bases from V and 4 from J; bases not matched to a gene: 6. The germline gives CDR1 SNHLY, CDR2 FYNNEI. The CDR3 loop reads CASSETGKGGNTIYF. CDR3 bases: TGTGCCAGCAGTGAGACAGGGAAAGGAGGAAACACCATATATTTT.

The chain carries TRBV7-8 and TRBJ2-5; D gene unclear. From germline, CDR1 is SGHVS and CDR2 FQNEAQ. V dropped 4 bases and J dropped 5 bases, with 11 bases sitting between them. The CDR3 spans 13 residues. CDR3 region: CASSYLPSETQYF. The DNA for the CDR3 is TGTGCCAGCAGCTACTTACCGTCCGAGACCCAGTACTTC.

With respect to this clone: The junction does not match germline at one end; this may be a read error. This rearrangement joins TRBV7-2 to TRBJ2-2; TRBD2 matches at 11 bases. CDR1 and CDR2 (germline): SGHTA, FQGNSA. The CDR3 covers 16 residues. Here the CDR3 DNA reads TGTGCCAGCAGCATAGCGGGGGGGGCGGGGACCGGGGAGCTGTTTTTT. Amino acid sequence: CASSIAGGAGTGELFF.

The table lists this clone with a count of one. This chain connects TRBV5-6 to TRBJ2-2, with D possibly being TRBD2 (6 bases). The CDR3 length is 15 residues. V was clipped by 5 bases and J by 0 bases, with 11 bases between them. Germline V CDR1 and CDR2: SGHDT, YYEEEE. The DNA for the CDR3 is TGTGCCAGCAGGAGGAGGGGTCCGAACACCGGGGAGCTGTTTTTT. The encoded protein is CASRRRGPNTGELFF.

The chain couples TRBV19 to TRBJ1-4; 8 bases agree with TRBD1. The CDR3 runs 15 residues. V trimming: 3 bases; J trimming: 4 bases; junction bases outside the gene matches: 4. Germline V gene sequence: CDR1 LNHDA, CDR2 SQIVND (reference sequence). DNA of the CDR3: TGTGCCAGTAGTATGCAGGGGGCCCGTAATGAAAAACTGTTTTTT. As protein: CASSMQGARNEKLFF. Full variable domain (rest looked up from reference TRBV19 and TRBJ1-4): DGGITQSPKYLFRKEGQNVTLSCEQNLNHDAMYWYRQDPGQGLRLIYYSQIVNDFQKGDIAEGYSVSREKKESFPLTVTSAQKNPTAFYLCASSMQGARNEKLFFGSGTQLSVL.

The chain is built from TRBV9 and TRBJ1-3; perhaps TRBD1 as D (5 bases). The germline V gene encodes CDR1 SGDLS and CDR2 YYNGEE. The CDR3 is made up of 16 amino acids. The V end was cut by 0 bases, the J end by 0 bases, with 10 bases between. The DNA of the CDR3 is TGTGCCAGCAGCGTAGGAGGGGCCACCTCTGGAAACACCATATATTTT. This codes for CASSVGGATSGNTIYF.

This clone appeared once. The rearrangement links TRBV7-8 to TRBJ2-7; TRBD1 agrees at 7 bases. Germline V CDR1 and CDR2: SGHVS, FQNEAQ. The CDR3 runs to 16 residues. V lost 6 bases and J lost 5; bases outside the gene matches: 16. DNA for the CDR3: TGTGCCAGCAGGCCCCGGTCTAGACAGGGACCGAACGAGCAGTACTTC. It encodes CASRPRSRQGPNEQYF. Drawing the rest from reference TRBV7-8 and TRBJ2-7, the complete variable domain is GAGVSQSPRYKVAKRGQDVALRCDPISGHVSLFWYQQALGQGPEFLTYFQNEAQLDKSGLPSDRFFAERPEGSVSTLKIQRTQQEDSAVYLCASRPRSRQGPNEQYFGPGTRLTVT.

In DNA form, the CDR3 reads TGTGCCTGGAGTAAGGCGGTCGGGGAGCTGTTTTTT. Amino acids: CAWSKAVGELFF. This chain joins TRBV30 and TRBJ2-2; D unresolved. Germline lookup yields CDR1 GTSNPN and CDR2 SVGIG (reference sequence). The CDR3 consists of 12 residues. The germline V and J ends were trimmed by 2 bases and 7 bases, with 8 bases remaining between them.

The chain carries TRBV7-8 and TRBJ2-7, with no clear D. The CDR3 is 15 amino acids. Germline-derived CDR1 and CDR2 are SGHVS and FQNEAQ. The V and J ends lost 3 bases and 0 bases respectively, with 12 bases between them. The CDR3 sequence: CASSFISRSSYEQYF. DNA for the CDR3: TGTGCCAGCAGCTTCATTAGCAGAAGCTCCTACGAGCAGTACTTC.

This chain joins TRBV6-1 and TRBJ1-3; D remains unclear. CDR3 size: 16 residues. V lost 1 base and J lost 0, with 10 bases in between. The germline V gene has CDR1 MNHNS and CDR2 SASEGT. The CDR3 loop is CASSEGSLNSGNTIYF. The CDR3 bases are TGTGCCAGCAGTGAAGGAAGCCTTAACTCTGGAAACACCATATATTTT.

V is TRBV5-1 and J is TRBJ2-7, with 12 bases lining up with TRBD2. This CDR3 spans 15 amino acids. CDR1 is SGHRS and CDR2 is YFSETQ in the germline V gene. V was clipped by 3 bases and J by 4 bases; unmatched bases: 5. The CDR3 protein is CASSWGLAGQYEQYF. The CDR3 DNA reads TGCGCCAGCAGCTGGGGACTAGCGGGTCAGTACGAGCAGTACTTC.

This clone was counted between two and nine times. This chain links TRBV6-5 with TRBJ1-1, with D unclear. The CDR3 is 12 amino acids. V dropped 6 bases and J dropped 1 base, with 6 bases sitting between them. Looked up from germline, CDR1 is MNHEY and CDR2 is SVGAGI. DNA for the CDR3: TGTGCCAGCAGACGCCCGAACACTGAAGCTTTCTTT. Translation gives CASRRPNTEAFF.

This clone turned up a few times. The V gene is TRBV7-3, the J gene TRBJ2-2; the match to TRBD1 covers 9 bases. CDR1 SGHTA and CDR2 FQGTGA come from the germline V gene. Trimming cost V 5 bases and J 2 bases; bases outside gene matches: 6. This CDR3 is built from 16 residues. CDR3 loop: CASSRRTGANTGELFF. The CDR3 coding sequence is TGTGCCAGCAGCCGCCGGACAGGGGCAAACACCGGGGAGCTGTTTTTT. The variable domain in full, completed from reference TRBV7-3 and TRBJ2-2, reads GAGVSQTPSNKVTEKGKYVELRCDPISGHTALYWYRQSLGQGPEFLIYFQGTGAADDSGLPNDRFFAVRPEGSVSTLKIQRTERGDSAVYLCASSRRTGANTGELFFGEGSRLTVL.